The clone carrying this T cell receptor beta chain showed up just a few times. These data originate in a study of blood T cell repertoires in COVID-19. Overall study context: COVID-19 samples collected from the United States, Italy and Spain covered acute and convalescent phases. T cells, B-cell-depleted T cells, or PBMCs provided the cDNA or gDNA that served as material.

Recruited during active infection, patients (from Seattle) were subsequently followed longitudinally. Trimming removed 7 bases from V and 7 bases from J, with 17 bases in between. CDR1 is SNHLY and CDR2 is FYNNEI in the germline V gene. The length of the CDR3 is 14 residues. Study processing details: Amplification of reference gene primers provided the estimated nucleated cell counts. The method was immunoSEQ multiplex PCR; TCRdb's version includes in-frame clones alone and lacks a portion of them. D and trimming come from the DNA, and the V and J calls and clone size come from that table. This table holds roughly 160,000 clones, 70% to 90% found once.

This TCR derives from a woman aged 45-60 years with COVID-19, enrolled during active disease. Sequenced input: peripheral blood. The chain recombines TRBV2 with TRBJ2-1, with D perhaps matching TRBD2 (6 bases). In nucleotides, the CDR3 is TGTGCCAGCAACGGGGGTATGGGTGATAATGAGCAGTTCTTC. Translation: CASNGGMGDNEQFF.